Listed below are T cell receptor beta chains from one sample, sequenced in a study of blood T cell repertoires in COVID-19. Data came from immunoSEQ multiplex PCR; TCRdb stores just in-frame clones and leaves some out. The sample has about 300,000 clones, about 82% seen once; the top ten hold about 1.6%. The specimen was peripheral blood. The origin of the receptors is a woman aged 50 to 60 with acute or convalescent COVID-19. The CDR3 runs from the conserved cysteine through the conserved F or W. A D gene is named only where the DNA matches it firmly.

TRBD2,TRBJ2-1,TRBV24-1,TGTGCCACCAGTGAGCGGACTAGCTCATCTTACAATGAGCAGTTCTTC,CATSERTSSSYNEQFF
TRBD1,TRBJ2-2,TRBV7-3,TGTGCCAGCAGCCCCGGGACAGGGGGCACCGGGGAGCTGTTTTTT,CASSPGTGGTGELFF
TRBD2,TRBJ2-2,TRBV7-2,TGTGCCAGCAGCCGTACGACTAGCGGGAGGGTCACCGGGGAGCTGTTTTTT,CASSRTTSGRVTGELFF
-,TRBJ2-3,TRBV9,TGTGCCAGCAGCGTAGAGGGGACAATCACAGATACGCAGTATTTT,CASSVEGTITDTQYF
TRBD2,TRBJ2-6,TRBV7-9,TGTGCCAGCAGCGCCCGCGGGGGGGAGCGTGGGGCCAACGTCCTGACTTTC,CASSARGGERGANVLTF
TRBD2,TRBJ2-7,TRBV18,TGTGCCAGCTCACAGACTAGCGGGAGGGCCTCCTACGAGCAGTACTTC,CASSQTSGRASYEQYF
TRBD2,TRBJ2-5,TRBV4-1,TGCGCCAGCAGCCCAACTAGCGGATGGGAGACCCAGTACTTC,CASSPTSGWETQYF
TRBD1,TRBJ2-7,TRBV6-5,TGTGCCAGCACGTCCCGGGGACAGGGGATAGAGCAGCAGTACTTC,CASTSRGQGIEQQYF
TRBD2,TRBJ2-7,TRBV5-1,TGCGCCAGCAGCTCCGGGACTAGCGGACGGCTTTACGAGCAGTACTTC,CASSSGTSGRLYEQYF
-,TRBJ2-7,TRBV13,TGTGCCAGCAGCTACAGGGATAGCGGGCCACCCTACGAGCAGTACTTC,CASSYRDSGPPYEQYF
TRBD1,TRBJ1-2,TRBV7-3,TGTGCCAGCAGCGATAAAAGGACAGGGGGCGATGGCTACACCTTC,CASSDKRTGGDGYTF
TRBD1,TRBJ1-4,TRBV7-8,TGTGCCAGCAGCGCGTCCGGGACAGGGGGAGAAAAACTGTTTTTT,CASSASGTGGEKLFF
TRBD1,TRBJ1-5,TRBV6-2/TRBV6-3,TGTGCCAGCAGTACCGACAGGGGAAGGAGGGGTCAGCCCCAGCATTTT,CASSTDRGRRGQPQHF
-,TRBJ1-3,TRBV7-2,TGTGCCAGCAGCTTCCTACCGGGGGGGAGTGACACCATATATTTT,CASSFLPGGSDTIYF
-,TRBJ1-1,TRBV5-1,TGCGCCAGCAGCACCGACAGGACAATGAACACTGAAGCTTTCTTT,CASSTDRTMNTEAFF
TRBD2,TRBJ2-7,TRBV10-3,TGTGCCATCAGTGAGTCGACTCGGACTAGCGGGAGTTCCTACGAGCAGTACTTC,CAISESTRTSGSSYEQYF
TRBD1,TRBJ2-7,TRBV9,TGTGCCAGCACCCCGGGACAGGGTTCCTACGAGCAGTACTTC,CASTPGQGSYEQYF
TRBD1,TRBJ1-4,TRBV5-6,TGTGCCAGCAGCGTCCGACAGGGGGCCGGCGAAAAACTGTTTTTT,CASSVRQGAGEKLFF